These T cell receptor beta chains were read from a single sample in a study of vaccination effects on CD4 cells after COVID-19. What these receptors recognize is not known. Produced via immunoSEQ multiplex PCR; TCRdb's table is partial and in-frame only. The sample lists tens of thousands of clones, 82% seen once, with just under 2% in the top ten. Specimen: CD4+ T cells from PBMCs cultured with HCoV-NL63 spike peptides, collected after COVID-19 vaccination. All receptors derive from a human donor who received a COVID-19 vaccine. Some clones in this sample may be carry-over from other donors' samples. CDR3s include the opening cysteine and the closing phenylalanine or tryptophan. D genes are given only for firm matches. For some rows the clone size is stated as once, few or many, or as a class when expanded; others skip it.

d_call	clone_size	v_call	j_call	cdr3_length	cdr3_aa	cdr3_nt
.	few	TRBV6-6	TRBJ2-1	16	CASSPRGGGIGNEQFF	TGTGCCAGCAGCCCCCGAGGAGGGGGGATAGGGAATGAGCAGTTCTTC
TRBD1	.	TRBV28	TRBJ2-1	15	CASRTPGQGTNEQFF	TGTGCCAGCAGAACCCCGGGACAGGGTACCAATGAGCAGTTCTTC
.	.	TRBV5-1	TRBJ2-5	14	CASSLDLNQETQYF	TGCGCCAGCAGCTTGGATTTAAACCAAGAGACCCAGTACTTC
.	.	TRBV7-3	TRBJ1-1	14	CASSLDTMNTEAFF	TGTGCCAGCAGCCTGGACACGATGAACACTGAAGCTTTCTTT
.	.	TRBV6-5	TRBJ1-4	15	CASKRGGGANEKLFF	TGTGCCAGCAAAAGGGGCGGTGGAGCTAATGAAAAACTGTTTTTT
.	few	TRBV2	TRBJ2-7	11	CASSVGYEQYF	TGTGCCAGCAGTGTGGGCTACGAGCAGTACTTC
.	.	TRBV18	TRBJ1-5	15	CASSLDQNSNQPQHF	TGTGCCAGCTCACTAGACCAGAATAGCAATCAGCCCCAGCATTTT
.	.	TRBV12-3/TRBV12-4	TRBJ2-4	12	CASSFLRDIQYF	TGTGCCAGCAGTTTCTTGAGGGACATTCAGTACTTC
.	.	TRBV5-4	TRBJ2-1	14	CASSPGTAPHEQFF	TGTGCCAGCAGCCCCGGGACGGCCCCCCATGAGCAGTTCTTC
TRBD2	.	TRBV19	TRBJ2-3	16	CASRGTSGASTDTQYF	TGTGCCAGTCGTGGGACTAGCGGAGCTAGCACAGATACGCAGTATTTT
.	.	TRBV6-4	TRBJ1-2	15	CASSDSWGVPYGYTF	TGTGCCAGCAGTGACTCTTGGGGGGTCCCCTATGGCTACACCTTC
.	.	TRBV5-1	TRBJ1-3	15	CASSLDQGFGNTIYF	TGCGCCAGCAGCTTGGATCAGGGGTTCGGAAACACCATATATTTT
.	.	TRBV24-1	TRBJ2-3	15	CATRGGWGNTDTQYF	TGTGCCACCAGAGGCGGGTGGGGCAACACAGATACGCAGTATTTT
.	.	TRBV20-1	TRBJ2-6	14	CSASQASGANVLTF	TGCAGTGCTAGTCAGGCCTCTGGGGCCAACGTCCTGACTTTC
TRBD1	.	TRBV7-9	TRBJ2-5	16	CASSTRDRGFLETQYF	TGTGCCAGCAGCACCAGGGACAGGGGGTTTCTAGAGACCCAGTACTTC
.	.	TRBV14	TRBJ1-1	14	CASSQLQLNTEAFF	TGTGCCAGCAGCCAGCTACAGCTGAACACTGAAGCTTTCTTT
.	few	TRBV19	TRBJ1-2	13	CASSINQGHGYTF	TGTGCCAGTAGTATAAACCAGGGACATGGCTACACCTTC
.	.	TRBV12-3/TRBV12-4	TRBJ1-2	11	CASSPQYSYTF	TGTGCCAGCAGTCCTCAATATAGCTACACCTTC
.	.	TRBV6-4	TRBJ1-2	13	CASSGGLNYGYTF	TGTGCCAGCAGTGGGGGGCTGAACTATGGCTACACCTTC
.	.	TRBV5-6	TRBJ2-2	15	CASSLFRGNTGELFF	TGTGCCAGCAGCTTGTTCAGGGGCAACACCGGGGAGCTGTTTTTT
.	few	TRBV30	TRBJ2-1	14	CATTPSLSYNEQFF	TGTGCCACAACCCCTTCACTCTCCTACAATGAGCAGTTCTTC
TRBD1	.	TRBV6-5	TRBJ1-2	14	CASNPGTGVGGYTF	TGTGCCAGCAACCCCGGGACAGGGGTTGGTGGCTACACCTTC
TRBD1	.	TRBV19	TRBJ2-1	13	CASSSGQGNEQFF	TGTGCCAGTAGCTCGGGACAGGGCAATGAGCAGTTCTTC
.	.	TRBV19	TRBJ1-1	15	CASSSWGGSGTEAFF	TGTGCCAGTAGTTCCTGGGGAGGGAGCGGGACTGAAGCTTTCTTT
TRBD1	.	TRBV9	TRBJ1-2	12	CASTRTGEGYTF	TGTGCCAGCACGAGGACAGGGGAGGGCTACACCTTC
TRBD1	.	TRBV6-2/TRBV6-3	TRBJ1-5	15	CASSYQKTGNQPQHF	TGTGCCAGCAGTTACCAAAAGACAGGGAATCAGCCCCAGCATTTT
.	few	TRBV2	TRBJ1-2	12	CASRGINYGYTF	TGTGCCAGCAGGGGGATTAACTATGGCTACACCTTC
TRBD2	.	TRBV28	TRBJ2-1	16	CASTPIAGSSYNEQFF	TGTGCCAGCACTCCCATAGCGGGGAGCTCCTACAATGAGCAGTTCTTC
TRBD1	.	TRBV7-3	TRBJ2-3	15	CASSRGQGATDTQYF	TGTGCCAGCAGCCGGGGACAGGGGGCTACAGATACGCAGTATTTT
.	.	TRBV19	TRBJ1-3	14	CASSMGRAGNTIYF	TGTGCCAGTAGTATGGGCAGGGCTGGAAACACCATATATTTT
.	.	TRBV10-2	TRBJ1-4	13	CASSERGGEKLFF	TGCGCCAGCAGTGAAAGGGGGGGCGAGAAACTGTTTTTT
.	few	TRBV5-1	TRBJ1-3	17	CASSLAPGSSSGNTIYF	TGCGCCAGCAGCTTGGCCCCGGGCAGCTCCTCTGGAAACACCATATATTTT
.	.	TRBV29-1	TRBJ1-1	12	CSSREVNTEAFF	TGCAGCAGCAGGGAGGTGAACACTGAAGCTTTCTTT
.	few	TRBV2	TRBJ1-5	16	CASSEAVGRGVQPQHF	TGTGCCAGCAGTGAAGCGGTTGGAAGGGGCGTTCAGCCCCAGCATTTT
.	.	TRBV5-1	TRBJ2-2	16	CASSLIPGPTTGELFF	TGCGCCAGCAGCTTGATACCAGGCCCGACCACCGGGGAGCTGTTTTTT
TRBD1	.	TRBV5-4	TRBJ1-3	15	CASSLDRGPGNTIYF	TGTGCCAGCAGCCTAGACAGGGGGCCTGGAAACACCATATATTTT
TRBD1	.	TRBV19	TRBJ1-2	14	CASSTSTGVGGYTF	TGTGCCAGTAGTACGTCCACAGGGGTCGGTGGCTACACCTTC
.	.	TRBV10-3	TRBJ1-6	13	CAISDGAYSPLHF	TGTGCCATCAGTGACGGGGCATATTCACCCCTCCACTTT
.	.	TRBV18	TRBJ1-1	14	CASSRDLENTEAFF	TGTGCCAGCTCTCGGGACCTAGAGAACACTGAAGCTTTCTTT
.	once	TRBV12-3/TRBV12-4	TRBJ1-2	11	CASSPGVGYTF	TGTGCCAGCAGCCCAGGGGTCGGCTACACCTTC
.	once	TRBV7-2	TRBJ2-6	15	CASSLEPSGANVLTF	TGTGCCAGCAGCTTAGAGCCTTCTGGGGCCAACGTCCTGACTTTC
.	.	TRBV3-1/TRBV3-2	TRBJ1-6	14	CASSQVQGNSPLHF	TGTGCCAGCAGCCAAGTTCAGGGGAATTCACCCCTCCACTTT
TRBD1	.	TRBV19	TRBJ2-4	16	CASNPRTGLAKNIQYF	TGTGCCAGTAACCCCAGGACAGGACTAGCCAAAAACATTCAGTACTTC
.	.	TRBV7-2	TRBJ1-1	13	CASSLGRDGEAFF	TGTGCCAGCAGCTTGGGGAGGGACGGTGAAGCTTTCTTT
.	.	TRBV7-2	TRBJ2-5	13	CASSDLIGGTQYF	TGTGCCAGCAGTGACCTCATCGGCGGGACCCAGTACTTC
.	.	TRBV6-2/TRBV6-3	TRBJ1-2	15	CASSPGTEFNYGYTF	TGTGCCAGCAGTCCCGGGACCGAATTTAACTATGGCTACACCTTC
.	.	TRBV28	TRBJ2-1	13	CASSFRLVNEQFF	TGTGCCAGCAGTTTCCGGCTGGTCAATGAGCAGTTCTTC
.	.	TRBV19	TRBJ1-5	16	CASSMVEGRSNQPQHF	TGTGCCAGTAGTATGGTTGAGGGGCGCAGCAATCAGCCCCAGCATTTT